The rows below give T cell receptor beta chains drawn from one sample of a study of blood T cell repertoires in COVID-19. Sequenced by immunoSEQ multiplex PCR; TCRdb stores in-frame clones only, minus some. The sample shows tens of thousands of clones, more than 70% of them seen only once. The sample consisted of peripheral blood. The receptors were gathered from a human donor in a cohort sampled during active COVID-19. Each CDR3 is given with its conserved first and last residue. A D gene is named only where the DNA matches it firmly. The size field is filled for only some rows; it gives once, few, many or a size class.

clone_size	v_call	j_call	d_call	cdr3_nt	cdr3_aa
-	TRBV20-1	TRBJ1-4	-	TGCAGTGCTAGTCCGGGGGGGGATGACGAAAAACTGTTTTTT	CSASPGGDDEKLFF
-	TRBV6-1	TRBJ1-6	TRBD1	TGTGCCAGCAGTGAAGGGGACAGCCTCATTTCACCCCTCCACTTT	CASSEGDSLISPLHF
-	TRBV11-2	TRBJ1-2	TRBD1	TGTGCCAGCAGCCCGATTCGGACAGGGCTTTCCTATGGCTACACCTTC	CASSPIRTGLSYGYTF
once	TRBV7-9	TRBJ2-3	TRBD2	TGTGCCAGCAGCTTAATCGGGGGGACCACAGATACGCAGTATTTT	CASSLIGGTTDTQYF
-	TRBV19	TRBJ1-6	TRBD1	TGTGCCAGTAAGTTGGGACAGAATAATTCACCCCTCCACTTT	CASKLGQNNSPLHF
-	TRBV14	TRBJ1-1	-	TGTGCCAGCAGCCAAGATCTGGGGGGGGGCACTGAAGCTTTCTTT	CASSQDLGGGTEAFF
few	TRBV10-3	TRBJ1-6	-	TGTGCCATCAGGGACGGGGGGAACAATAATTCACCCCTCCACTTT	CAIRDGGNNNSPLHF
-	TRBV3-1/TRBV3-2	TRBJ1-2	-	TGTGCCAGCAGCCAAGTAGGGAGGGAGGGAGGCTACACCTTC	CASSQVGREGGYTF
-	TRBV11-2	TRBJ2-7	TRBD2	TGTGCCAGCAGCTTAGGTCGTTCACTAGCGGGAGGCCACGAGCAGTACTTC	CASSLGRSLAGGHEQYF
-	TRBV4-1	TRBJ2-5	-	TGCGCCAGCAGCCGACAGGACAGAGGCGGAGAGACCCAGTACTTC	CASSRQDRGGETQYF
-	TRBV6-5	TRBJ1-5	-	TGTGCCAGCAGTCCGGACAGTAGCAATCAGCCCCAGCATTTT	CASSPDSSNQPQHF
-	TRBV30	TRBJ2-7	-	TGTGCCTGGAGTGTACCCCGAGACAGTGCTAGGGAGCAGTACTTC	CAWSVPRDSAREQYF
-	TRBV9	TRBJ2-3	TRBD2	TGTGCCAGCAGCCCGGGGACTAGCGGGAGCACAGATACGCAGTATTTT	CASSPGTSGSTDTQYF
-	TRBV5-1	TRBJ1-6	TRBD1	TGCGCCAGCAGCTTGGGGACAGGGGTTGGACTAAATTCACCCCTCCACTTT	CASSLGTGVGLNSPLHF
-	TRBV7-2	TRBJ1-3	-	TGTGCCAGCAGCGCCCGAGGGGGGGCTGGAAACACCATATATTTT	CASSARGGAGNTIYF
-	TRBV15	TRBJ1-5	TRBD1	TGTGCCACCAGCACTGACAGGGAATACGGCAATCAGCCCCAGCATTTT	CATSTDREYGNQPQHF
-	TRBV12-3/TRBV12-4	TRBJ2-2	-	TGTGCCAGCAGCAACACAGACACCGGGGAGCTGTTTTTT	CASSNTDTGELFF
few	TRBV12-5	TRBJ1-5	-	TGTGCTAGTGGGGTCATCAGGACAGTAAAGGATCAGCCCCAGCATTTT	CASGVIRTVKDQPQHF
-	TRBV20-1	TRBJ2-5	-	TGCAGTGCTAGTGGGCGGGAGACCCAGTACTTC	CSASGRETQYF
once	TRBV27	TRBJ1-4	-	TGTGCCAGCAGTTTAACCCCCGGAACTAATGAAAAACTGTTTTTT	CASSLTPGTNEKLFF
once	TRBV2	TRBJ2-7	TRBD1	TGTGCCAGCAGTGATGGGGGTGGGACAGCGAAGCAGTACTTC	CASSDGGGTAKQYF
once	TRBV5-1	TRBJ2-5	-	TGCGCCAGCAGCTTGGCCGCCAGCCAAGAGACCCAGTACTTC	CASSLAASQETQYF
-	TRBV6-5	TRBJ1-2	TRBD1	TGTGCCAGCAGTCCGACAGGGCGTTATGGCTACACCTTC	CASSPTGRYGYTF
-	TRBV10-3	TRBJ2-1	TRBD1	TGTGCCATCTCGACAGGGGACGGAGTATCCTACAATGAGCAGTTCTTC	CAISTGDGVSYNEQFF
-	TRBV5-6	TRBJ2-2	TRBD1	TGTGCCAGCAGCTTGGTACCAGGGGGAACCGGGGAGCTGTTTTTT	CASSLVPGGTGELFF
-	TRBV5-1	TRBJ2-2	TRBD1	TGCGCCAGCAGCTTGTCAGGGGGCAACACCGGGGAGCTGTTTTTT	CASSLSGGNTGELFF
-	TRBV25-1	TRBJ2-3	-	TGTGCCAGCAGTGAGGGTCTAGCGCTTAGCACAGATACGCAGTATTTT	CASSEGLALSTDTQYF
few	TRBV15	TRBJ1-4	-	TGTGCCACCAGCAGGGATAAAGGACAGTCCAATGAAAAACTGTTTTTT	CATSRDKGQSNEKLFF
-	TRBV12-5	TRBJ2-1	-	TGTGCTAGTGGTTTTTCACTTCCCTCTTCCTACAATGAGCAGTTCTTC	CASGFSLPSSYNEQFF
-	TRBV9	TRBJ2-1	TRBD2	TGTGCCAGCAGCCCCGGGGGGAGCTCCTACAATGAGCAGTTCTTC	CASSPGGSSYNEQFF
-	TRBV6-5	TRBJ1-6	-	TGTGCCAGCAGCCAAGTGGGAGACCTTGGTTCACCCCTCCACTTT	CASSQVGDLGSPLHF
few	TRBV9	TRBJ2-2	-	TGTGCCAGCAGCCCCCGGACGGGGATACAGACCGGGGAGCTGTTTTTT	CASSPRTGIQTGELFF
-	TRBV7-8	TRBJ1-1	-	TGTGCCAGCAGCTCGGACAGTCAACGTCTTGAAGCTTTCTTT	CASSSDSQRLEAFF
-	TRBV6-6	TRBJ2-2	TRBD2	TGTGCCAGCACCCGGGTGGGGCGGGGGACCGGGGAGCTGTTTTTT	CASTRVGRGTGELFF
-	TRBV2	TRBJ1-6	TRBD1	TGTGCCAGCAGTGTAGCCGGGACAGCGAGTAATTCACCCCTCCACTTT	CASSVAGTASNSPLHF
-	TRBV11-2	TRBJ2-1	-	TGTGCCAGCAGCTTAGCTTTCATGGCGGAACAGTTCTTC	CASSLAFMAEQFF
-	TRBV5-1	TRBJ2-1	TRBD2	TGCGCCAGCACCACCGGGACTAGCCTTGTCAATGAGCAGTTCTTC	CASTTGTSLVNEQFF
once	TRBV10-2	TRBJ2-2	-	TGCGCCAGCAGTGAACGGCGGCAGATGAACACCGGGGAGCTGTTTTTT	CASSERRQMNTGELFF
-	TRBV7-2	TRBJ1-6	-	TGTGCCAGCAGCCCCACCAGGGGTAATTCACCCCTCCACTTT	CASSPTRGNSPLHF
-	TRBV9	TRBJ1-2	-	TGTGCCAGCAGCGTAGGGTCCGGGAACTATGGCTACACCTTC	CASSVGSGNYGYTF
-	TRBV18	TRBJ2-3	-	TGTGCCAGCTCACCTGGACAGAGCACAGATACGCAGTATTTT	CASSPGQSTDTQYF
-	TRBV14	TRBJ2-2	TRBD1	TGTGCCAGCAGCGACCGGGACAGGGGAATCACCGGGGAGCTGTTTTTT	CASSDRDRGITGELFF
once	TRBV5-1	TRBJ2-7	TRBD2	TGCGCCAGCAGTTTTGCGCTAGCGGGCCCCTTCTACGAGCAGTACTTC	CASSFALAGPFYEQYF
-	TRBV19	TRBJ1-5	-	TGTGCCAGTAGTAGAATACCAAAAGACTTCCCCTATAGCAATCAGCCCCAGCATTTT	CASSRIPKDFPYSNQPQHF
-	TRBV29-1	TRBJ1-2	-	TGCAGCGTTGAAGCCGGGGATGTCGATCGTGGCTACACCTTC	CSVEAGDVDRGYTF
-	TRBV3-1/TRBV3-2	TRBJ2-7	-	TGTGCCAGCAGCCAGGGACGACAGGATTACGAGCAGTACTTC	CASSQGRQDYEQYF
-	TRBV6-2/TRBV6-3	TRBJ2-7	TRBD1	TGTGCCAGCAGTTACTCACAGGGGGCCCTCTACGAGCAGTACTTC	CASSYSQGALYEQYF
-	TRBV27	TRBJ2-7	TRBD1	TGTGCCAGCAGCACCCGAATGGGACAGGGGGCCTACGAGCAGTACTTC	CASSTRMGQGAYEQYF
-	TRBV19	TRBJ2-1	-	TGTGCCAGTAGTCCGGACTGGAACTACAATGAGCAGTTCTTC	CASSPDWNYNEQFF
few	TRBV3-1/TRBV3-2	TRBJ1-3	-	TGTGCCAGCAGCCAGGCAGGAACCCTGTCTGGAAACACCATATATTTT	CASSQAGTLSGNTIYF
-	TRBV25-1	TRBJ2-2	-	TGTGCCAGCAGTTCCATTAGCCCGGGGTTGATCGGGGAGCTGTTTTTT	CASSSISPGLIGELFF
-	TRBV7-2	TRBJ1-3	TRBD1	TGTGCCAGCAGCCCGAGCGCGGGACAGGGAAACACCATATATTTT	CASSPSAGQGNTIYF
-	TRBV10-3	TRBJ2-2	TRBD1	TGTGCCATCATGGGGACAGGGATGGGCGGGGAGCTGTTTTTT	CAIMGTGMGGELFF
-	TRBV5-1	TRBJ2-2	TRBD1	TGCGCCAGCAGCCTCGGGACAGGGGTCACCGGGGAGCTGTTTTTT	CASSLGTGVTGELFF
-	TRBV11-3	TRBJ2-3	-	TGTGCCAGCAGCTTAGGAGATCGGCTAGCTAGCACAGATACGCAGTATTTT	CASSLGDRLASTDTQYF
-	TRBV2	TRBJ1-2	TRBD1	TGTGCCAGCAGTGGGGACAGGGTTAGCTATGGCTACACCTTC	CASSGDRVSYGYTF
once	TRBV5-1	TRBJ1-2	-	TGCGCCAGCAGCTTGGACAGGGACTTC	CASSLDRDF